This record covers a single T cell receptor beta chain. The data belong to a study of resident and recirculating memory T cells in vitiligo. The germline CDR1 and CDR2 sequences are SGHRS and YFSETQ. V lost 2 bases to trimming and J lost 5 bases, with 10 bases between them. The CDR3 extends over 13 amino acids. The data were produced by immunoSEQ multiplex PCR, yet TCRdb's version contains in-frame clones alone and is incomplete. The profile shows about 42,000 clones, about 93% of them singletons. Sequencing input: blood. The origin of this receptor is a male donor with vitiligo. This chain uses TRBV5-1 with TRBJ1-1; D is unclear. The CDR3, as DNA: TGCGCCAGCAGCTTACGACTTCAGACTGAAGCTTTCTTT. It is translated as CASSLRLQTEAFF.